Each of the 20 T cell receptor beta chains below was sequenced from the same sample in a study of CD8 T cells in Susac syndrome. Reverse transcription of about 0.45 to 1 ug RNA was carried out with random hexamers. Via MiXCR, TCRdb re-called the immunoSEQ multiplex PCR reads, giving one row per CDR3 protein. The sample holds 400,000 to 550,000 distinct CDR3 sequences; approximately 85% are singletons and the top ten take approximately 0.12%. Sequenced input: CD8+ T cells from PBMCs. The origin of the receptors is a human donor with multiple sclerosis.

This clonotype is a singleton in its sample. V usage is TRBV4-1 and J usage is TRBJ1-5; the match to TRBD1 covers 7 bases. Germline values: CDR1 MGHRA, CDR2 YSYEKL. Trimming at V came to 4 bases and at J to 0 bases, leaving 3 bases not matched to a gene. The CDR3 is 15 amino acids. CDR3: CASSLTGHSNQPQHF. In DNA form, the CDR3 reads TGCGCCAGCAGCCTGACAGGGCATAGCAATCAGCCCCAGCATTTT.

The V and J genes are TRBV10-3 and TRBJ1-1; no reliable D call. The germline V gene has CDR1 ENHRY and CDR2 SYGVKD. CDR3 length equals 15 residues. The V end lost 3 bases, the J end lost 1 base, and 12 bases lay between the germline ends. In DNA, the CDR3 is TGTGCCATCAGTGACAGCTCGGAAGGGAACACTGAAGCTTTCTTT. Encoded protein: CAISDSSEGNTEAFF.

V and J are TRBV2 and TRBJ2-3, with D unclear. The CDR3 is 14 amino acids. Germline V gene sequence: CDR1 SNHLY, CDR2 FYNNEI. V dropped 3 bases and J dropped 8 bases, with 15 bases sitting between them. Here the CDR3 DNA reads TGTGCCAGCAGTGACCCATCTAGGTGGGGTACGCAGTATTTT. It codes for CASSDPSRWGTQYF. Full variable domain (missing parts from reference TRBV2 and TRBJ2-3): EPEVTQTPSHQVTQMGQEVILRCVPISNHLYFYWYRQILGQKVEFLVSFYNNEISEKSEIFDDQFSVERPDGSNFTLKIRSTKLEDSAMYFCASSDPSRWGTQYFGPGTRLTVL.

V is TRBV6-5 and J is TRBJ2-5; a possible D gene is TRBD2 (5 bases). CDR1 and CDR2 from the germline V gene are MNHEY and SVGAGI. The CDR3 length is 14 residues. V lost 2 bases and J lost 4, with 11 bases in between. The DNA for the CDR3 is TGTGCCAGCAGTTACGAGGGAATGAGAGAGACCCAGTACTTC. Its protein is CASSYEGMRETQYF.

This rearrangement joins TRBV28 to TRBJ2-5; D may be TRBD1 (6 bases). The V and J ends lost 6 bases and 5 bases respectively, with 19 bases between them. Germline CDR1 MDHEN, CDR2 SYDVKM. The CDR3 consists of 15 residues. The CDR3 protein is CASSQGWSSVETQYF. In nucleotides, the CDR3 is TGTGCCAGCAGCCAGGGGTGGTCGTCGGTGGAGACCCAGTACTTC.

This clonotype has just one count. V gene TRBV4-1 combines with J gene TRBJ1-1; D remains ambiguous. V lost 0 bases and J 1 base, leaving 9 bases between the germline ends. In germline, CDR1 is MGHRA, CDR2 YSYEKL. The CDR3 totals 15 residues. CDR3 nucleotides: TGCGCCAGCAGCCAAGATGTTGGACCGAACACTGAAGCTTTCTTT. As protein: CASSQDVGPNTEAFF.

This clonotype has only one observation. The rearrangement joins TRBV7-9 to TRBJ1-1; D perhaps matches TRBD1 (5 bases). This CDR3 is 13 amino acids long. CDR1 and CDR2 (germline): SEHNR, FQNEAQ (reference sequence). Trimming pared 4 bases from V and 4 bases from J, leaving 10 bases between. DNA for the CDR3: TGTGCCAGCAGCTCAGACGGGACCACTGAAGCTTTCTTT. Its protein product is CASSSDGTTEAFF.

This clonotype has just a few counts. This rearrangement joins TRBV27 to TRBJ1-3; D is undetermined. CDR1 and CDR2 (germline): MNHEY, SMNVEV (reference sequence). Between the trimmed V and J ends, which lost 2 bases and 2 bases, there was a span of 1 base. The CDR3 consists of 12 residues. In DNA form, the CDR3 reads TGTGCCAGCAGTTTACCTGGAAACACCATATATTTT. It codes for CASSLPGNTIYF.

The chain recombines TRBV28 with TRBJ1-2; D possibly corresponds to TRBD1 (6 bases). CDR3 length: 15 amino acids. CDR1 and CDR2 from the germline V gene are MDHEN and SYDVKM. Between the trimmed V and J ends, which lost 5 bases and 4 bases, there was a span of 17 bases. The CDR3 region has the DNA TGTGCCAGCAGTCTTTACCGGGACACCTTCTATGGCTACACCTTC. Translating it yields CASSLYRDTFYGYTF.

The chain couples TRBV30 to TRBJ2-7; the D gene could be TRBD1 or TRBD2 (5 bases each). CDR3 length: 14 residues. CDR1 is GTSNPN and CDR2 is SVGIG in the germline V gene (reference sequence). Trimming stripped 8 bases from V and 3 bases from J, with 20 bases between. For the CDR3, the DNA is TGTGCCATCCTGCCGGGACCGTCGGGCTACGAGCAGTACTTC. It encodes CAILPGPSGYEQYF.

V gene TRBV19 combines with J gene TRBJ2-2; 9 positions match TRBD2. After removal of 7 bases from V and 6 bases from J, the junction contained 12 bases not matched to a gene. The CDR3 runs 16 residues. CDR1 and CDR2 (germline): LNHDA, SQIVND (reference sequence). The CDR3 DNA is TGTGCCAGTACCCTTTCTGCGGGAGGGTGTGCCGGGGAGCTGTTTTTT. As protein: CASTLSAGGCAGELFF.

The V call is TRBV7-9, the J call TRBJ2-2, with D hard to call. The CDR3 is made up of 13 amino acids. Germline lookup yields CDR1 SEHNR and CDR2 FQNEAQ (reference sequence). V was shortened by 5 bases and J by 6 bases, with 10 bases between the two germline ends. The CDR3 DNA follows: TGTGCCAGCAGCCGCCAAACGGCCGGGGAGCTGTTTTTT. It yields the protein CASSRQTAGELFF.

This clonotype was counted a single time. DNA for the CDR3: TGTGCCAGTAGTATTGAGGGGGCAGACTACAATGAGCAGTTCTTC. Its protein is CASSIEGADYNEQFF. V gene TRBV19 combines with J gene TRBJ2-1, with 7 bases that match TRBD1. The CDR3 totals 15 residues. The V gene end was trimmed by 3 bases and the J gene end by 3 bases; junction bases not matched to a gene: 5. The germline gives CDR1 LNHDA, CDR2 SQIVND (reference sequence).

The V and J genes are TRBV3-1 and TRBJ2-1; D may be TRBD2 (6 bases). The CDR3 sequence is 15 residues long. Trimming took off 5 bases at V and 5 bases at J, with 16 bases between the two ends. Germline CDR1 reads LGHDT; CDR2 reads YNNKEL (reference sequence). This CDR3 is CASSFGLSYNNEQFF. CDR3 in DNA: TGTGCCAGCAGCTTCGGACTATCCTATAACAATGAGCAGTTCTTC.

This clonotype was seen only once. The chain combines TRBV28 with TRBJ1-1; D uncertain. The V and J ends lost 2 bases and 5 bases respectively, with 9 bases between them. The CDR3 is 13 residues long. In germline, CDR1 is MDHEN, CDR2 SYDVKM. DNA for the CDR3: TGTGCCAGCAGTTTAATGAGGAGTACTGAAGCTTTCTTT. Translated, it gives CASSLMRSTEAFF.

The chain joins TRBV28 to TRBJ1-2, with D perhaps TRBD1 (6 bases). The CDR3 is made up of 13 amino acids. V lost 6 bases and J lost 6, with 14 bases in between. The germline V gene has CDR1 MDHEN and CDR2 SYDVKM. For the CDR3, the DNA is TGTGCCAGCAGGGAGTTAGAGGGGGATGGCTACACCTTC. Protein sequence: CASRELEGDGYTF.

This chain connects TRBV24-1 to TRBJ2-1; D might be TRBD2 (5 bases). Germline-derived CDR1 and CDR2 are KGHDR and SFDVKD. V was trimmed by 0 bases and J by 8 bases, leaving 13 bases between them. The CDR3 runs 15 residues. For the CDR3, the DNA is TGTGCCACCAGTGATTTGATAGGAGGTAAGGATGAGCAGTTCTTC. Protein product: CATSDLIGGKDEQFF.

This sequence joins TRBV12-3 or TRBV12-4 and TRBJ1-1; 8 positions agree with TRBD1. J was trimmed by 1 base and V by 6 bases; bases with no gene match: 4. The CDR3 is made up of 14 amino acids. CDR3 protein: CASRPGGENTEAFF. Here the CDR3 DNA reads TGTGCCAGCAGACCAGGGGGCGAGAACACTGAAGCTTTCTTT.

The chain uses TRBV6-6 and TRBJ1-6, with D possibly matching TRBD1 (6 bases). CDR1 and CDR2 (germline): MNHNY, SVGAGI (reference sequence). The ends were cut back, 5 bases at V and 6 bases at J, with 14 bases in the middle. The CDR3 is made up of 15 amino acids. CDR3 in DNA: TGTGCCAGCAGTAGGGGGGGCGAGAGTAATTCACCCCTCCACTTT. Translating it yields CASSRGGESNSPLHF.

The CDR3 is CASSSLGAAGNTEAFF. The CDR3 DNA is TGCGCCAGCAGCAGTCTAGGGGCGGCAGGAAACACTGAAGCTTTCTTT. This chain uses TRBV5-1 with TRBJ1-1, with D possibly matching TRBD1 (5 bases). CDR1 and CDR2 (germline): SGHRS, YFSETQ. This CDR3 is built from 16 residues. The germline V and J ends were trimmed by 4 bases and 2 bases, with 18 bases remaining between them.